This T cell receptor beta chain was captured in a study of blood T cell repertoires in COVID-19. Germline-derived CDR1 and CDR2 are LGHDT and YNNKEL (reference sequence). The CDR3 length is 13 residues. V lost 1 base and J lost 1, with 4 bases in between. Participants had their cohort set by participant-reported clinical history. Recovered status in Cohort 3 required two negative PCRs, clearance, or symptom resolution. TCRdb's copy holds only in-frame clones and misses some; the assay was immunoSEQ multiplex PCR. This table has 200,000 to 300,000 clones, approximately 90% appearing once. The source is a woman aged 30 to 39 who had recovered from COVID-19. The sequenced material came from PBMCs or T cells enriched from blood (not recorded which). The chain carries TRBV3-1 (or the pseudogene TRBV3-2) and TRBJ1-1; D remains unclear. The CDR3 DNA reads as TGTGCCAGCAGCCAAGTTAAGAACACTGAAGCTTTCTTT. It specifies CASSQVKNTEAFF.